Each of the 23 T cell receptor beta chains below was sequenced from the same sample in a study of cytomegalovirus exposure and HLA in healthy donors. The primer mix had 60 Vbeta and 13 Jbeta primers. Repertoires were generated with immunoSEQ multiplex PCR, while TCRdb's copy carries only in-frame clones and drops some. The sample has 160,000 or so clones, 70% to 80% seen once. Material: PBMCs. These receptor sequences come from a male donor in good health and CMV-seronegative.

The chain has TRBV28 and TRBJ1-4; TRBD1 is a possible D gene (6 bases). The CDR3 has 13 residues. Trimming left V 6 bases short and J 9 bases short, with 14 bases between. CDR1 and CDR2 (germline): MDHEN, SYDVKM. The CDR3 sequence: CASSSFTGQKLFF. CDR3 sequence (DNA): TGTGCCAGCAGCTCTTTTACAGGGCAAAAACTGTTTTTT. Drawing the rest from reference TRBV28 and TRBJ1-4, the complete variable domain is DVKVTQSSRYLVKRTGEKVFLECVQDMDHENMFWYRQDPGLGLRLIYFSYDVKMKEKGDIPEGYSVSREKKERFSLILESASTNQTSMYLCASSSFTGQKLFFGSGTQLSVL.

V usage is TRBV5-6 and J usage is TRBJ1-5, with 8 bases identical to TRBD1. The germline gives CDR1 SGHDT, CDR2 YYEEEE. The ends lost 0 bases at V and 7 bases at J; junction bases unmatched: 6. The CDR3 runs 15 residues. The CDR3 protein is CASSLGETGGQPQHF. For the CDR3, the DNA is TGTGCCAGCAGCTTGGGTGAAACAGGGGGGCAGCCCCAGCATTTT.

The gene calls are TRBV7-2 and TRBJ2-7; D remains unclear. The germline V and J ends were trimmed by 4 bases and 1 base, with 11 bases remaining between them. Germline V gives CDR1 SGHTA, CDR2 FQGNSA. CDR3 length equals 14 residues. The CDR3 here is CASSSLSASYEQYF. The DNA of the CDR3 is TGTGCCAGCAGCTCCCTATCTGCATCCTACGAGCAGTACTTC.

The V and J genes are TRBV5-4 and TRBJ2-7; 8 nucleotides line up with TRBD2. The CDR3 has 17 residues. V was clipped by 4 bases and J by 8 bases; unmatched bases: 20. Germline V gene data show CDR1 as SGHNT and CDR2 as YYREEE (reference sequence). The CDR3 region is CASSSWGAGERSSKQYF. DNA for the CDR3: TGTGCCAGCAGCAGCTGGGGAGCGGGAGAAAGGAGCAGCAAGCAGTACTTC.

The chain recombines TRBV2 with TRBJ2-3, with D maybe TRBD2 (5 bases). Germline V gene sequence: CDR1 SNHLY, CDR2 FYNNEI. The V and J ends lost 6 bases and 4 bases respectively, with 8 bases between them. The CDR3 loop spans 12 amino acids. DNA for the CDR3: TGTGCCAGCAGGCTTAGCGCAGATACGCAGTATTTT. It codes for CASRLSADTQYF.

The V and J genes are TRBV6-5 and TRBJ2-2, with 10 bases fitting TRBD1. The J segment lost 5 bases and the V segment lost 5 bases, leaving 5 bases of the junction unmatched. The CDR3 covers 15 residues. The germline CDR1 and CDR2 sequences are MNHEY and SVGAGI. CDR3 in DNA: TGTGCCAGCAGTGCAGGACAGGGGGGTACCGGGGAGCTGTTTTTT. Its translation is CASSAGQGGTGELFF.

J is TRBJ1-1 and V is TRBV7-3, with 8 nucleotides matching TRBD1. Germline-derived CDR1 and CDR2 are SGHTA and FQGTGA. V dropped 1 base and J dropped 3; count of bases not matched to a gene: 10. This CDR3 has 17 residues. The CDR3 here is CASSLRGRGLRDTEAFF. DNA for the CDR3: TGTGCCAGCAGCTTAAGGGGCAGGGGGCTGAGGGACACTGAAGCTTTCTTT.

The chain couples TRBV27 to TRBJ2-7, with D tentatively TRBD1 (5 bases). CDR1 and CDR2 from the germline V gene are MNHEY and SMNVEV (reference sequence). V shed 6 bases and J shed 7 bases, with 10 bases lying between them. The CDR3 contains 11 residues. The CDR3, as DNA: TGTGCCAGCAGGTTGGCAGGGGAGCAGTACTTC. Its translation: CASRLAGEQYF.

This chain joins TRBV18 and TRBJ2-1, with 11 bases identical to TRBD2. The CDR3 loop spans 18 amino acids. The germline V gene has CDR1 KGHSH and CDR2 LQKENI. The V and J ends lost 1 base and 4 bases, in that order; junction bases with no gene match: 9. The CDR3 nucleotides read TGTGCCAGCTCACCACGTACCACTAGCGGGAGCAGTTACAATGAGCAGTTCTTC. It translates to CASSPRTTSGSSYNEQFF.

The chain joins TRBV19 to TRBJ1-2; 11 bases fit TRBD1. The CDR3 has 13 amino acids. With 4 bases clipped from V and 7 bases from J, the junction kept 2 bases outside the gene matches. CDR1 and CDR2 from the germline V gene are LNHDA and SQIVND (reference sequence). In nucleotides, the CDR3 is TGTGCCAGTAGTACCGGGACAGGGGGTGGCTACACCTTC. Its translation is CASSTGTGGGYTF.

This clone appeared once. V gene TRBV28 combines with J gene TRBJ1-4, with D perhaps matching TRBD1 (5 bases). Trimming pared 5 bases from V and 7 bases from J, leaving 17 bases between. The CDR3 loop spans 15 amino acids. Germline lookup yields CDR1 MDHEN and CDR2 SYDVKM. In nucleotides, the CDR3 is TGTGCCAGCAGTCCGACAGCCTTGGGTAGTGAAAAACTGTTTTTT. Protein sequence: CASSPTALGSEKLFF.

This clone was counted once. This chain connects TRBV10-2 to TRBJ2-3, with 11 bases matching TRBD2. Germline assignment: CDR1 WSHSY and CDR2 SAAADI. V shed 6 bases, J shed 6 bases, and the junction held 5 bases outside the gene matches. The CDR3 consists of 14 residues. The DNA for the CDR3 is TGCGCCAGCAGAATAGCGGGAGGGCCCGATACGCAGTATTTT. Its translation is CASRIAGGPDTQYF.

This clone occurred once. The rearrangement uses TRBV29-1 and TRBJ2-5, with D possibly matching TRBD1 (6 bases). The last part of the DNA fits TRBJ2-7 better; the J call may be wrong. The length of the CDR3 is 12 residues. Germline CDR1 is SQVTM and CDR2 is ANQGSEA. The CDR3 sequence is CSVISGVGEQYF. CDR3 nucleotide sequence: TGCAGCGTTATATCAGGGGTGGGCGAGCAGTACTTC.

The chain employs TRBV4-3 and TRBJ2-5; weak D call: TRBD1 (8 bases). Germline-derived CDR1 and CDR2 are LGHNA and YSLEER. Trimming left V 4 bases short and J 5 bases short, with 17 bases between. The CDR3 loop spans 15 amino acids. CDR3 residues: CASSPNRGGRETQYF. For the CDR3, the DNA is TGCGCCAGCAGCCCAAACAGGGGGGGGCGGGAGACCCAGTACTTC.

The chain carries TRBV4-2 and TRBJ2-1, with 10 bases fitting TRBD1. V shed 4 bases, J shed 6 bases, and the junction held 12 bases outside the gene matches. The CDR3 is 17 amino acids. The germline V gene has CDR1 LGHNA and CDR2 YNFKEQ. The CDR3 region has the DNA TGTGCCAGCAGCCGAGAAATCCGGGACAGGGGTTTCAATGAGCAGTTCTTC. It codes for CASSREIRDRGFNEQFF.

The chain employs TRBV7-8 and TRBJ1-5; D is unclear. The CDR3 loop spans 12 amino acids. The germline gives CDR1 SGHVS, CDR2 FQNEAQ. Deletions cut 4 bases from V and 4 bases from J, with 5 bases between. The CDR3 DNA follows: TGTGCCAGCAGCTCAACTAATCAGCCCCAGCATTTT. It is translated as CASSSTNQPQHF.

There are a few counts of this clone. This chain connects TRBV6-5 to TRBJ2-7; 9 bases agree with TRBD1. Unmatched junction bases numbered 5, after V lost 2 bases and J lost 0 bases. Per the germline V gene, CDR1 is MNHEY and CDR2 is SVGAGI. The CDR3 length is 16 residues. CDR3: CASSYGQGPSSYEQYF. The CDR3 DNA follows: TGTGCCAGCAGTTACGGACAGGGGCCTAGCTCCTACGAGCAGTACTTC.

In its sample, this clone was seen a few times. The rearrangement joins TRBV5-1 to TRBJ1-2; 12 bases align to TRBD1. The CDR3 contains 17 residues. V lost 1 base, J lost 6 bases, and 10 bases stayed unmatched. The germline V gene has CDR1 SGHRS and CDR2 YFSETQ. CDR3 sequence: CASSLRGLGQGADGYTF. DNA for the CDR3: TGCGCCAGCAGCTTGAGGGGTTTGGGACAGGGGGCAGATGGCTACACCTTC.

Concerning this clone itself: An end of the junction differs from the germline gene, which may be a read error. J is TRBJ1-5 and V is TRBV6-6; a possible D gene is TRBD1 (6 bases). Germline lookup yields CDR1 MNHNY and CDR2 SVGAGI (reference sequence). This CDR3 spans 14 amino acids. Here the CDR3 reads CASRRVGDNQPQHF. CDR3 DNA: TGTGCCAGCAGACGAGTGGGGGACAATCAGCCTCAGCATTTT.

The chain recombines TRBV15 with TRBJ2-7, with D maybe TRBD2 (6 bases). The V gene lost 4 bases and the J gene lost 0 bases, with 10 bases spanning the gap. Germline CDR1 reads LNHNV; CDR2 reads YYDKDF (reference sequence). This CDR3 region has 14 residues. Here the CDR3 DNA reads TGTGCCACCAGCAAAACCGGGGGCTCCTACGAGCAGTACTTC. As protein: CATSKTGGSYEQYF. Full variable domain (remainder filled in from reference TRBV15 and TRBJ2-7): DAMVIQNPRYQVTQFGKPVTLSCSQTLNHNVMYWYQQKSSQAPKLLFHYYDKDFNNEADTPDNFQSRRPNTSFCFLDIRSPGLGDTAMYLCATSKTGGSYEQYFGPGTRLTVT.

This clone was counted a single time. The V gene is TRBV5-6, the J gene TRBJ2-1; no firm D call. The germline V and J ends were trimmed by 1 base and 9 bases, with 8 bases remaining between them. The CDR3 totals 12 residues. In germline, CDR1 is SGHDT, CDR2 YYEEEE. The CDR3 spells CASSLTEAEQFF. CDR3 bases: TGTGCCAGCAGCTTGACAGAAGCTGAGCAGTTCTTC.

The rearrangement joins TRBV10-3 to TRBJ2-7; TRBD1 might be the D (5 bases). The CDR3 sequence is 13 residues long. V was cut by 10 bases and J by 2 bases, with 15 bases left in between. Germline V gives CDR1 ENHRY, CDR2 SYGVKD. The CDR3 sequence: CATSGQGAYEQYF. The CDR3 coding sequence is TGTGCCACCTCAGGGCAAGGGGCCTACGAGCAGTACTTC.

This clone was observed a handful of times. This sequence joins TRBV28 and TRBJ2-2; a possible D gene is TRBD1 (5 bases). The germline V gene has CDR1 MDHEN and CDR2 SYDVKM. The V gene lost 2 bases and the J gene lost 3 bases, with 10 bases spanning the gap. The CDR3 loop spans 15 amino acids. This CDR3 is CASSLGQTDTGELFF. The CDR3, as DNA: TGTGCCAGCAGTTTAGGACAAACGGACACCGGGGAGCTGTTTTTT.